The 29 T cell receptor beta chains listed next were all sequenced from one sample in a study of blood T cell repertoires in COVID-19. Produced via immunoSEQ multiplex PCR; TCRdb's table is partial and in-frame only. The sample includes roughly 180,000 clones, around 85% of them seen just once. Sequenced input: peripheral blood. The receptors were sampled from a man older than 75 with COVID-19, enrolled during active disease.

The chain couples TRBV9 to TRBJ1-5; D might be TRBD1 (5 bases). Germline V gene lookup returns CDR1 SGDLS and CDR2 YYNGEE. This CDR3 has 15 residues. V lost 3 bases and J 2 bases, leaving 12 bases between the germline ends. In DNA, the CDR3 is TGTGCCAGCAGCGCGACAGTGAATGGCAATCAGCCCCAGCATTTT. Its protein product is CASSATVNGNQPQHF. Together with reference TRBV9 and TRBJ1-5, the CDR3 gives the full variable domain: DSGVTQTPKHLITATGQRVTLRCSPRSGDLSVYWYQQSLDQGLQFLIQYYNGEERAKGNILERFSAQQFPDLHSELNLSSLELGDSALYFCASSATVNGNQPQHFGDGTRLSIL.

The J gene is TRBJ1-4, the V gene TRBV2; D might be TRBD1 (6 bases). Deletions cut 6 bases from V and 1 base from J, with 12 bases between. The CDR3 covers 15 residues. Looked up from germline, CDR1 is SNHLY and CDR2 is FYNNEI. CDR3 residues: CASRRTEQTNEKLFF. CDR3 nucleotides: TGTGCCAGCAGAAGGACAGAACAAACTAATGAAAAACTGTTTTTT.

The chain links TRBV9 to TRBJ1-1; the match to TRBD1 covers 7 bases. The CDR3 runs to 15 residues. Germline V gives CDR1 SGDLS, CDR2 YYNGEE. The ends lost 2 bases at V and 6 bases at J; junction bases unmatched: 10. CDR3 coding DNA: TGTGCCAGCAGCGTTATACAGGGGATAGACTCTGAAGCTTTCTTT. Translation gives CASSVIQGIDSEAFF.

The V call is TRBV10-3, the J call TRBJ1-5, with 7 nucleotides matching TRBD1. Germline-derived CDR1 and CDR2 are ENHRY and SYGVKD. This CDR3 region has 14 residues. With 4 bases clipped from V and 4 bases from J, the junction kept 4 bases outside the gene matches. CDR3 sequence reads: CAISAGGGNQPQHF. As DNA, the CDR3 is TGTGCCATCAGTGCAGGGGGTGGTAATCAGCCCCAGCATTTT.

The genes are TRBV5-1 and TRBJ2-7; TRBD1 matches 7 bases. The CDR3 spans 16 residues. Trimming cost V 0 bases and J 3 bases; bases outside gene matches: 9. Germline assignment: CDR1 SGHRS and CDR2 YFSETQ. The CDR3 DNA follows: TGCGCCAGCAGCTTGGGGGTGGGGACAGAAGTCTACGAGCAGTACTTC. Translated, it gives CASSLGVGTEVYEQYF.

The gene calls are TRBV5-5 and TRBJ1-1; the match to TRBD1 covers 7 bases. The V gene's germline CDR1 is SGHKS and CDR2 YYEKEE (reference sequence). The CDR3 has 15 residues. The J segment lost 0 bases and the V segment lost 4 bases, leaving 6 bases of the junction unmatched. The DNA of the CDR3 is TGTGCCAGCAGCCCGAGACAGGGAGTGAACACTGAAGCTTTCTTT. Its translation: CASSPRQGVNTEAFF.

This chain links TRBV24-1 with TRBJ2-3, with TRBD2 identical over 7 bases. The CDR3 length is 16 residues. Germline V gives CDR1 KGHDR, CDR2 SFDVKD. The V gene end was trimmed by 4 bases and the J gene end by 2 bases; junction bases not matched to a gene: 8. The CDR3 protein is CATSDQQAGPTDTQYF. DNA for the CDR3: TGTGCCACCAGTGACCAACAAGCGGGGCCCACAGATACGCAGTATTTT.

The genes are TRBV7-9 and TRBJ1-6; no reliable D call. The CDR3 is 16 amino acids. Trimming cost V 4 bases and J 8 bases, with 18 bases left between them. Germline-derived CDR1 and CDR2 are SEHNR and FQNEAQ (reference sequence). CDR3 nucleotides: TGTGCCAGCAGCTCCATGACAAGACCGGAAGATTCACCCCTCCACTTT. It yields the protein CASSSMTRPEDSPLHF. The variable domain in full, with the rest retrieved from reference TRBV7-9 and TRBJ1-6, is DTGVSQNPRHKITKRGQNVTFRCDPISEHNRLYWYRQTLGQGPEFLTYFQNEAQLEKSRLLSDRFSAERPKGSFSTLEIQRTEQGDSAMYLCASSSMTRPEDSPLHFGNGTRLTVT.

The chain uses TRBV4-2 and TRBJ2-2; tentatively, D is TRBD1 (6 bases). Germline V gene data show CDR1 as LGHNA and CDR2 as YNFKEQ. The CDR3 totals 16 residues. V was trimmed by 1 base and J by 2 bases, leaving 11 bases between them. The CDR3 spells CASSQAAGVNTGELFF. CDR3 nucleotides: TGTGCCAGCAGCCAAGCCGCAGGGGTCAACACCGGGGAGCTGTTTTTT.

This clone occurred a few times. The gene calls are TRBV6-5 and TRBJ1-3, with 8 bases fitting TRBD1. Germline V CDR1 and CDR2: MNHEY, SVGAGI. With 5 bases clipped from V and 3 bases from J, the junction kept 6 bases outside the gene matches. The CDR3 is made up of 15 amino acids. Written as DNA, the CDR3 is TGTGCCAGCAGTCCCAGGACAGGGCTTGGAAACACCATATATTTT. It is translated as CASSPRTGLGNTIYF.

The chain joins TRBV19 to TRBJ2-7; TRBD1 matches 10 bases. This CDR3 is 18 amino acids long. CDR1 LNHDA and CDR2 SQIVND come from the germline V gene (reference sequence). V was pared by 4 bases and J by 0 bases, with 12 bases of the junction left unmatched. The chain's CDR3 is CASSTQAARTGGSYEQYF. The CDR3 DNA is TGTGCCAGTAGTACCCAAGCGGCCCGGACAGGGGGCTCCTACGAGCAGTACTTC.

CDR3 in DNA: TGTGCCAGCAGTTCCGGGACAGGATCGAGAAAACTGTTTTTT. Encoded protein: CASSSGTGSRKLFF. This chain uses TRBV6-5 with TRBJ1-4; the match to TRBD1 covers 8 bases. The V gene end was trimmed by 4 bases and the J gene end by 10 bases; junction bases not matched to a gene: 8. Germline CDR1 MNHEY, CDR2 SVGAGI. This CDR3 region has 14 residues.

A few counts support this clone. This chain links TRBV5-4 with TRBJ2-3, with D possibly being TRBD1 (5 bases). From germline, CDR1 is SGHNT and CDR2 YYREEE (reference sequence). The V end lost 2 bases, the J end lost 4 bases, and 14 bases lay between the germline ends. The CDR3 has 15 amino acids. Written as DNA, the CDR3 is TGTGCCAGCAGCTTACGGACCCAGGGTGCAGATACGCAGTATTTT. Translating it yields CASSLRTQGADTQYF.

This chain joins TRBV19 and TRBJ1-2; D remains ambiguous. Germline lookup yields CDR1 LNHDA and CDR2 SQIVND (reference sequence). CDR3 length: 14 amino acids. Trimming left V 7 bases short and J 0 bases short, with 12 bases between. The CDR3 bases are TGTGCCAGTACCCCCGTACGGGCTAACTATGGCTACACCTTC. Translating gives CASTPVRANYGYTF.

The J gene is TRBJ2-7, the V gene TRBV11-2; D is possibly TRBD1 (6 bases). Germline CDR1 SGHAT, CDR2 FQNNGV. The CDR3 extends over 16 amino acids. The germline V and J ends were trimmed by 8 bases and 3 bases, with 23 bases remaining between them. The CDR3 loop reads CASGSPGETGLYEQYF. As DNA, the CDR3 is TGTGCCAGCGGCTCCCCAGGGGAGACAGGACTCTACGAGCAGTACTTC.

This CDR3 reads CASSLYVRGNEQYF. In DNA form, the CDR3 reads TGTGCCAGCAGCTTATATGTAAGGGGGAACGAGCAGTACTTC. The rearrangement uses TRBV11-2 and TRBJ2-7, with D possibly being TRBD1 (6 bases). Per the germline V gene, CDR1 is SGHAT and CDR2 is FQNNGV. V was shortened by 2 bases and J by 5 bases, with 13 bases between the two germline ends. The CDR3 is 14 residues long. Based on the CDR3 plus reference TRBV11-2 and TRBJ2-7, the full variable domain is EAGVAQSPRYKIIEKRQSVAFWCNPISGHATLYWYQQILGQGPKLLIQFQNNGVVDDSQLPKDRFSAERLKGVDSTLKIQPAKLEDSAVYLCASSLYVRGNEQYFGPGTRLTVT.

This chain connects TRBV6-5 to TRBJ1-2, with 10 bases that match TRBD1. Losses at the gene ends were 3 bases for V and 3 bases for J; bases not matched to a gene: 4. This CDR3 spans 15 amino acids. Germline CDR1 is MNHEY and CDR2 is SVGAGI. The CDR3 sequence is CASSYSGTGDYGYTF. The CDR3 region has the DNA TGTGCCAGCAGTTATTCCGGGACAGGGGACTATGGCTACACCTTC.

This clone appeared a few times. This rearrangement joins TRBV18 to TRBJ1-2; the D is unclear. The CDR3 contains 12 residues. Trimming shortened V by 6 bases and J by 1 base, and 6 bases separated the two germline ends. From germline, CDR1 is KGHSH and CDR2 LQKENI. The CDR3 is CASSPLNYGYTF. The CDR3 region has the DNA TGTGCCAGCTCTCCCCTTAACTATGGCTACACCTTC. Based on the CDR3 plus reference TRBV18 and TRBJ1-2, the full variable domain is NAGVMQNPRHLVRRRGQEARLRCSPMKGHSHVYWYRQLPEEGLKFMVYLQKENIIDESGMPKERFSAEFPKEGPSILRIQQVVRGDSAAYFCASSPLNYGYTFGSGTRLTVV.

The chain combines TRBV19 with TRBJ2-7; the D gene is possibly TRBD2 (5 bases). V was clipped by 4 bases and J by 4 bases, with 8 bases between them. CDR3 size: 12 residues. Looked up from germline, CDR1 is LNHDA and CDR2 is SQIVND (reference sequence). The CDR3 sequence: CASSNSGYEQYF. CDR3 nucleotide sequence: TGTGCCAGTAGTAACTCGGGGTACGAGCAGTACTTC.

CDR3 DNA: TGCGCCAGCAGCCAAGTGGGGACTAGCGGGGGGTTAGATACGCAGTATTTT. The encoded protein is CASSQVGTSGGLDTQYF. J is TRBJ2-3 and V is TRBV4-1; 15 bases are shared with TRBD2. Germline-derived CDR1 and CDR2 are MGHRA and YSYEKL. J was trimmed by 5 bases and V by 1 base; bases with no gene match: 4. The length of the CDR3 is 17 residues.

This rearrangement joins TRBV5-5 to TRBJ1-5; 7 bases agree with TRBD1. Unmatched junction bases numbered 4, after V lost 5 bases and J lost 2 bases. Germline CDR1 SGHKS, CDR2 YYEKEE (reference sequence). The CDR3 is made up of 14 amino acids. The chain's CDR3 is CASRLDRGNQPQHF. CDR3 DNA: TGTGCCAGCAGACTCGACAGGGGCAATCAGCCCCAGCATTTT. Supplemented by reference TRBV5-5 and TRBJ1-5, the full variable domain reads DAGVTQSPTHLIKTRGQQVTLRCSPISGHKSVSWYQQVLGQGPQFIFQYYEKEERGRGNFPDRFSARQFPNYSSELNVNALLLGDSALYLCASRLDRGNQPQHFGDGTRLSIL.

This chain uses TRBV28 with TRBJ2-5; maybe TRBD1 (6 bases). This CDR3 is built from 13 residues. The V end lost 4 bases, the J end lost 2 bases, and 8 bases lay between the germline ends. Looked up from germline, CDR1 is MDHEN and CDR2 is SYDVKM. CDR3 amino acids: CASSWGTQETQYF. In nucleotides, the CDR3 is TGTGCCAGCAGTTGGGGGACACAAGAGACCCAGTACTTC.

This chain joins TRBV3-1 (or the pseudogene TRBV3-2) and TRBJ2-1; no clear D gene. V shed 7 bases and J shed 2 bases, with 12 bases lying between them. The CDR3 has 14 amino acids. CDR1 is LGHDT and CDR2 is YNNKEL in the germline V gene (reference sequence). This CDR3 reads CASTPARTYNEQFF. The CDR3, as DNA: TGTGCCAGCACCCCTGCGCGAACCTACAATGAGCAGTTCTTC.

This chain's CDR3 is CASSLFSLAGSSGDTQYF. CDR3 bases: TGCGCCAGCAGCTTGTTCTCGCTAGCGGGGTCCTCTGGAGATACGCAGTATTTT. V usage is TRBV5-1 and J usage is TRBJ2-3; 9 bases line up with TRBD2. The trim removed 1 base at V and 5 bases at J, leaving 14 bases unmatched. Germline V gives CDR1 SGHRS, CDR2 YFSETQ. The CDR3 totals 18 residues.

The chain employs TRBV7-2 and TRBJ1-1; D ambiguous. V was shortened by 1 base and J by 6 bases, with 15 bases between the two germline ends. Per germline, CDR1 SGHTA and CDR2 FQGNSA. The CDR3 has 15 amino acids. CDR3: CASSLGGFSGAEAFF. The DNA of the CDR3 is TGTGCCAGCAGCTTAGGGGGATTCTCGGGAGCTGAAGCTTTCTTT.

The V call is TRBV5-5, the J call TRBJ2-1; maybe TRBD2 (7 bases). The CDR3 length is 15 residues. Germline CDR1 SGHKS, CDR2 YYEKEE (reference sequence). V was pared by 4 bases and J by 0 bases, with 11 bases between. The CDR3 region has the DNA TGTGCCAGCAGCGTCCGGGGGGCCTCCTACAATGAGCAGTTCTTC. Translating gives CASSVRGASYNEQFF.

The CDR3 nucleotides are TGTGCCGCGGGGCAGGGCACAGATACGCAGTATTTT. Protein sequence: CAAGQGTDTQYF. The gene calls are TRBV12-3 or TRBV12-4 and TRBJ2-3, with D possibly matching TRBD2 (6 bases). The germline V and J ends were trimmed by 11 bases and 1 base, with 10 bases remaining between them. This CDR3 region has 12 residues.

The chain has TRBV7-8 and TRBJ1-5; D might be TRBD1 (6 bases). This CDR3 is 15 amino acids long. The V end lost 2 bases, the J end lost 4 bases, and 12 bases lay between the germline ends. Germline V gives CDR1 SGHVS, CDR2 FQNEAQ. The CDR3 is CASSLRGTGNQPQHF. As DNA, the CDR3 is TGTGCCAGCAGCTTAAGGGGGACGGGAAATCAGCCCCAGCATTTT.

There are many counts of this clone. The chain is built from TRBV5-1 and TRBJ1-1; D is undetermined. The germline V gene encodes CDR1 SGHRS and CDR2 YFSETQ. V was shortened by 2 bases and J by 5 bases, with 10 bases between the two germline ends. This CDR3 spans 13 amino acids. The CDR3 nucleotides are TGCGCCAGCAGCTTCATAGCGAGGACTGAAGCTTTCTTT. Protein: CASSFIARTEAFF.